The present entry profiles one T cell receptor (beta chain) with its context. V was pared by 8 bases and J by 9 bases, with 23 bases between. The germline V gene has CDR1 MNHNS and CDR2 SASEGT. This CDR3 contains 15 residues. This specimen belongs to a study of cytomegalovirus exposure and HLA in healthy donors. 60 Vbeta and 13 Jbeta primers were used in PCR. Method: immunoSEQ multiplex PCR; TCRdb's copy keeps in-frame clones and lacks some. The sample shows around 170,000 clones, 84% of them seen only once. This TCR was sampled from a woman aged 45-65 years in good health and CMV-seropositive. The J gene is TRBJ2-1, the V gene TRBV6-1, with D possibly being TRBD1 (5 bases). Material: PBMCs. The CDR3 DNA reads TGTGCCAGCGGCTTGCAGGGTATAGAATTAGGTGAGCAGTTCTTC. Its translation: CASGLQGIELGEQFF.